The rows below give T cell receptor beta chains drawn from one sample of a study of CD8 T cells in Susac syndrome. MiXCR was run by TCRdb on the immunoSEQ multiplex PCR reads, yielding one entry per CDR3 protein. The table has about 150,000 distinct CDR3 sequences, about 94% seen once. Source material: CD4+ T cells from PBMCs. The receptors stem from a human donor with multiple sclerosis. Each CDR3 is given with its conserved first and last residue. Each record gives: V gene, CDR3 length, J gene, CDR3 protein.

TRBV12-3/TRBV12-4,14,TRBJ2-5,CASRPQGAGETQYF
TRBV2,15,TRBJ1-5,CATKDGLYSNQPQHF
TRBV28,18,TRBJ2-6,CASSTDRGGKAGANVLTF
TRBV6-6,16,TRBJ1-4,CASSYRGYGSNEKLFF
TRBV3-1,19,TRBJ2-6,CASSQDKGRINSGANVLTF
TRBV12-3/TRBV12-4,16,TRBJ2-2,CASSFSAGGQTGELFF
TRBV30,12,TRBJ1-5,CACSRGNQPQHF
TRBV5-1,13,TRBJ2-7,CASHPSSEGEQYF
TRBV12-3/TRBV12-4,14,TRBJ2-7,CASSFSGSSYEQYF
TRBV30,14,TRBJ2-7,CAWSVRGKRYEQYF
TRBV29-1,15,TRBJ2-3,CSVGTAGGRGDTQYF
TRBV5-1,16,TRBJ1-2,CASSPDGGARGYGYTF
TRBV5-4,16,TRBJ2-5,CASSPGSGAGQETQYF
TRBV2,14,TRBJ2-3,CASSRTKVTDTQYF
TRBV4-3,14,TRBJ2-3,CASSQPGPTDTQYF
TRBV7-9,17,TRBJ1-5,CASSFGTGRRSNQPQHF
TRBV6-6,14,TRBJ2-7,CASSYDSGFYEQYF
TRBV20-1,13,TRBJ2-7,CSASRPGPYEQYF
TRBV7-7,15,TRBJ2-7,CASSLYQGDTYEQYF
TRBV6-2/TRBV6-3,15,TRBJ1-1,CASSYGTGGSNEAFF
TRBV5-8,14,TRBJ1-2,CASSLPGGRYGYTF
TRBV20-1,12,TRBJ2-5,CSASLAEETQYF
TRBV5-1,13,TRBJ2-5,CASSSGYVETQYF